These T cell receptor beta chains were read from a single sample in a study of early stage breast cancer tumors. Sequencing was performed with immunoSEQ multiplex PCR; in TCRdb, only in-frame clones are kept and a portion is missing. The profile covers 25,000 to 35,000 clones, with about 60% appearing a single time and 8.5% taken by the ten largest. The sample taken for sequencing was breast tumor tissue. These receptors all come from a person in their fifties with breast cancer. Each CDR3 is given with its conserved first and last residue. Fields, in order: clone size, D gene, V gene, J gene, CDR3 protein, CDR3 DNA. The D gene is left open where the match is weak. Some rows have no size entry. The others give once, few or many, or a class for an expanded clone.

-	TRBD2	TRBV5-8	TRBJ2-3	CASSLGGSPTDTQYF	TGTGCCAGCAGCTTAGGCGGGAGCCCCACAGATACGCAGTATTTT
-	-	TRBV10-1	TRBJ1-1	CASTSQGSAFF	TGCGCCAGCACCTCACAGGGATCCGCTTTCTTT
few	-	TRBV27	TRBJ1-2	CASSPTERGGGYTF	TGTGCCAGCAGTCCGACGGAGCGGGGCGGTGGCTACACCTTC
-	-	TRBV19	TRBJ1-2	CASTPGGVNYGYTF	TGTGCCAGTACCCCGGGGGGAGTCAACTATGGCTACACCTTC
-	-	TRBV30	TRBJ1-4	CAWSRRTSTNEKLFF	TGTGCCTGGAGTCGGAGAACCTCAACTAATGAAAAACTGTTTTTT
-	TRBD1	TRBV28	TRBJ2-2	CASSENRGPGELFF	TGTGCCAGCAGTGAGAACAGGGGCCCCGGGGAGCTGTTTTTT
-	-	TRBV18	TRBJ1-4	CASSPNYSQNEKLFF	TGTGCCAGCTCACCAAATTACAGCCAGAATGAAAAACTGTTTTTT
-	-	TRBV25-1	TRBJ2-5	CASSGSGTQETQYF	TGTGCCAGCAGTGGTAGCGGAACCCAAGAGACCCAGTACTTC
-	-	TRBV27	TRBJ2-3	CASSRAGRRITDTQYF	TGTGCCAGCAGTCGGGCAGGGCGAAGGATCACAGATACGCAGTATTTT
medium-sized	TRBD2	TRBV19	TRBJ2-1	CATTFTGGGNNEQFF	TGTGCCACCACGTTTACGGGAGGAGGGAACAATGAGCAGTTCTTC
-	TRBD1	TRBV7-4	TRBJ1-3	CASSYRGRLSGNTIYF	TGTGCCAGCAGTTACAGGGGGCGCTTATCTGGAAACACCATATATTTT
few	-	TRBV14	TRBJ1-2	CASSPDGTYGYTF	TGTGCCAGCAGCCCGGACGGGACCTATGGCTACACCTTC
few	TRBD1	TRBV7-6	TRBJ2-1	CASSLGTGRYNEQFF	TGTGCCAGCAGCTTAGGGACAGGGCGGTACAATGAGCAGTTCTTC
few	TRBD2	TRBV5-1	TRBJ2-7	CASSLDASGVNEQYF	TGCGCCAGCAGCTTGGACGCTAGCGGGGTGAACGAGCAGTACTTC
-	TRBD2	TRBV5-4	TRBJ2-3	CASSSPGGTRDTQYF	TGTGCCAGCAGCTCCCCGGGGGGGACTCGGGATACGCAGTATTTT
-	TRBD2	TRBV19	TRBJ2-7	CASSLTSGRGYEQYF	TGTGCCAGTAGTCTAACTAGCGGGAGAGGCTACGAGCAGTACTTC
-	TRBD2	TRBV7-7	TRBJ2-1	CASSLGSSGSINNNEQFF	TGTGCTAGCAGCTTAGGTTCTAGCGGGAGTATAAACAACAATGAGCAGTTCTTC
-	TRBD1	TRBV6-5	TRBJ2-5	CASSKQGVVQETQYF	TGTGCCAGCAGTAAACAGGGGGTGGTTCAAGAGACCCAGTACTTC
few	-	TRBV7-3	TRBJ2-2	CASSPQGTGELFF	TGTGCCAGCAGCCCCCAAGGCACCGGGGAGCTGTTTTTT
few	-	TRBV5-8	TRBJ2-4	CASSLGGIVNIQYF	TGTGCCAGCAGCTTGGGTGGCATAGTGAACATTCAGTACTTC
-	-	TRBV7-9	TRBJ2-7	CASSLAEAGPTYEQYF	TGTGCCAGCAGCTTAGCTGAAGCAGGGCCGACGTACGAGCAGTACTTC
-	-	TRBV5-8	TRBJ1-2	CASSPMGHLRYGYTF	TGTGCCAGCAGCCCAATGGGACATTTACGGTATGGCTACACCTTC
-	-	TRBV6-1	TRBJ2-2	CASSAGQKRGTGELFF	TGTGCCAGCAGTGCCGGACAGAAGAGGGGCACCGGGGAGCTGTTTTTT
-	TRBD1	TRBV5-1	TRBJ2-1	CASSLAGTGGGGDEQFF	TGCGCCAGCAGCTTGGCCGGGACAGGGGGCGGGGGAGATGAGCAGTTCTTC
-	-	TRBV7-9	TRBJ2-4	CASSLLEGLNIQYF	TGTGCCAGCAGCTTATTGGAGGGTCTAAACATTCAGTACTTC
-	-	TRBV9	TRBJ2-1	CASSPNTGNYEQFF	TGTGCCAGCAGCCCTAACACAGGGAACTATGAGCAGTTCTTC
-	TRBD1	TRBV6-5	TRBJ1-6	CASSPGQGYAPLHF	TGTGCCAGCAGTCCAGGACAGGGATACGCACCCCTCCACTTT
medium-sized	-	TRBV19	TRBJ1-2	CASRKGPYGYTF	TGTGCCAGTAGGAAAGGTCCCTATGGCTACACCTTC
-	-	TRBV27	TRBJ2-5	CASSSTLTEETQYF	TGTGCCAGCAGCTCCACCCTGACAGAAGAGACCCAGTACTTC